This T cell receptor (beta chain) was sequenced for a study of CD8 T cells in ankylosing spondylitis (dated by TCRdb to the late 2010s). Broadly, across the study: T cell receptor beta repertoires were profiled in healthy donors and ankylosing spondylitis patients so that disease-linked TCR variants could be found. The full study cohort was made up of over 20 ankylosing spondylitis patients and 108 healthy donors. Peripheral blood was sampled, and synovial fluid was also collected from ankylosing spondylitis patients. On the study overall, not on this receptor specifically: Blood from ankylosing spondylitis patients appeared to be characterized by a TCR beta motif composed of 7 to 9 highly homologous amino acid variants. The disease-linked clones were reported to be significantly enriched in matched synovial fluid samples from ankylosing spondylitis patients. A CD8+ phenotype was shown by the disease-linked clones, which were found at relatively low frequencies in peripheral blood. Some motif variants had previously been reported in the synovial fluid and blood of reactive arthritis patients, which suggests shared mechanisms of disease initiation.

CDR1 and CDR2 are drawn from the germline V gene: SGHRS, YFSETQ. Counted from cysteine to phenylalanine, this CDR3 has 16 amino acids. The read is trimmed to its CDR3 DNA, 48 bases read in frame from base 1. The junction carries 19 bases between V and J, which are trimmed by 4 bases and 4 bases respectively. This clonotype was detected many times. Its target antigen remains unknown. Qualities for individual bases were not recorded, and no much larger clone is one base off. TCRdb names Illumina HiSeq 2500 as the instrument used. Quantitative 5'-RACE with molecular barcodes was used to prepare TCR beta libraries. From the authors' description of their analysis: A new computational method, built on a probabilistic model of VDJ rearrangement, was used to identify disease-linked TCR variants. TCRdb trimmed public reads at Q25 via fastp, called clones via MiXCR and kept in-frame beta chains. Duplicate CDR3 protein sequences are folded into a single record with the most common DNA and genes. Clone size and V and J calls follow TCRdb, not the original study. Counted in this sample were 150,000 to 200,000 distinct CDR3 sequences; roughly 18% of them appeared once. Around 4.7% of the sample goes to the ten largest clones.

The sequenced sample consisted of blood, either unsorted or a sorted T cell fraction (not recorded which). This chain joins TRBV5-1 to TRBJ2-3; a confident D gene designation cannot be given. The receptor's source is a male donor under 30 with ankylosing spondylitis or in good health (not recorded which). Donor details come from another sample of the same person, matched by shared clones. The CDR3 protein: CASSLKQVGVPDTQYF. The bases read TGCGCCAGCAGCCTCAAGCAGGTTGGGGTCCCAGATACGCAGTATTTT.